This passage covers 19 T cell receptor beta chains from one sample sequenced in a study of OX40 agonist ivuxolimab in advanced cancers. Some clones are missing from TCRdb's copy, which holds only in-frame ones; the method was immunoSEQ multiplex PCR. The sample lists tens of thousands of clones; approximately 87% were seen once. The specimen was CD4+ or CD8+ T cells sorted from blood, collected in a trial of the OX40 agonist ivuxolimab. The source is an adult with an advanced solid tumor such as melanoma, head and neck, liver or kidney cancer.

For this clone: Its ends do not fully match the called genes, so a read error is possible. The V and J genes are TRBV9 and TRBJ1-1, with a tentative D call TRBD1 (5 bases). In germline, CDR1 is SGDLS, CDR2 YYNGEE. This CDR3 spans 14 amino acids. The CDR3 sequence: CASSLTGANTGAFF. CDR3 sequence (DNA): TGTGCCAGCAGCCTTACAGGAGCGAACACTGGAGCTTTCTTT. Complete variable domain (other parts from reference TRBV9 and TRBJ1-1): DSGVTQTPKHLITATGQRVTLRCSPRSGDLSVYWYQQSLDQGLQFLIQYYNGEERAKGNILERFSAQQFPDLHSELNLSSLELGDSALYFCASSLTGANTGAFFGQGTRLTVV.

The gene calls are TRBV6-1 and TRBJ2-3; D is ambiguous. Germline CDR1 MNHNS, CDR2 SASEGT. The germline V and J ends were trimmed by 11 bases and 2 bases, with 11 bases remaining between them. This CDR3 has 12 residues. CDR3 sequence reads: CAVRLFTDTQYF. Written as DNA, the CDR3 is TGTGCCGTTCGTCTTTTCACAGATACGCAGTATTTT.

The rearrangement uses TRBV6-5 and TRBJ2-5; D may be TRBD2 (5 bases). Trimming took off 6 bases at V and 5 bases at J, with 13 bases between the two ends. CDR3 size: 13 residues. Germline lookup yields CDR1 MNHEY and CDR2 SVGAGI. The CDR3 region is CASSSTPGETQYF. The CDR3 DNA reads TGTGCCAGCAGCTCGACCCCGGGGGAGACCCAGTACTTC.

This chain links TRBV11-2 with TRBJ1-2, with TRBD1 matching over 8 bases. Germline V gene data show CDR1 as SGHAT and CDR2 as FQNNGV. The CDR3 is 16 residues long. V lost 1 base to trimming and J lost 7 bases; unmatched junction nucleotides: 11. Written as DNA, the CDR3 is TGTGCCAGCAGCTTAGCCTCGGACAGGGCCTCGAGTGGCTACACCTTC. It translates to CASSLASDRASSGYTF.

This chain uses TRBV5-1 with TRBJ2-4; 7 bases align to TRBD2. Trimming removed 2 bases from V and 9 bases from J; junction bases left unmatched: 14. Looked up from germline, CDR1 is SGHRS and CDR2 is YFSETQ. This CDR3 spans 16 amino acids. CDR3 nucleotides: TGCGCCAGCAGCTTAGCGAGCGGGGAAATTGGAGCCATTCAGTACTTC. Translation: CASSLASGEIGAIQYF.

CDR3 in amino acids: CASSPVSGSHFNEQFF. DNA for the CDR3: TGTGCCAGCTCACCAGTCTCAGGGTCCCATTTTAATGAGCAGTTCTTC. This rearrangement joins TRBV18 to TRBJ2-1; a weak D match, TRBD1 (5 bases). The CDR3 covers 16 residues. The V and J ends lost 2 bases and 7 bases respectively, with 18 bases between them. CDR1 KGHSH and CDR2 LQKENI come from the germline V gene.

The chain is built from TRBV7-2 and TRBJ2-1; TRBD1 is a possible D gene (5 bases). The CDR3 runs to 14 residues. Germline loops: CDR1 SGHTA, CDR2 FQGNSA. Trimming took 8 bases from V and 6 from J, leaving 17 bases between them. The CDR3 nucleotides read TGTGCCAGCTCGGTCGTAACAAGGGGCAATGAGCAGTTCTTC. Translation gives CASSVVTRGNEQFF.

V usage is TRBV12-5 and J usage is TRBJ1-1; D unclear. Per the germline V gene, CDR1 is LGHNT and CDR2 is FRNRAP. V was pared by 1 base and J by 1 base, with 16 bases between. CDR3 length: 17 amino acids. The CDR3 coding sequence is TGTGCTAGTGGTTTGGCCCTGACACTGGGGAAGAACACTGAAGCTTTCTTT. It is translated as CASGLALTLGKNTEAFF. Complete variable domain (other parts from reference TRBV12-5 and TRBJ1-1): DARVTQTPRHKVTEMGQEVTMRCQPILGHNTVFWYRQTMMQGLELLAYFRNRAPLDDSGMPKDRFSAEMPDATLATLKIQPSEPRDSAVYFCASGLALTLGKNTEAFFGQGTRLTVV.

The rearrangement links TRBV5-1 to TRBJ1-4, with D possibly being TRBD1 (5 bases). Trimming took off 3 bases at V and 8 bases at J, with 11 bases between the two ends. CDR3 length: 13 residues. Germline CDR1 SGHRS, CDR2 YFSETQ. CDR3 in DNA: TGCGCCAGCAGCTATGGGACCGGCGAAAAACTGTTTTTT. This sequence encodes CASSYGTGEKLFF.

The chain carries TRBV4-3 and TRBJ1-2, with D hard to call. Per the germline V gene, CDR1 is LGHNA and CDR2 is YSLEER. V lost 0 bases to trimming and J lost 5 bases, with 10 bases between them. The CDR3 totals 14 residues. The chain's CDR3 is CASSQDFREYGYTF. CDR3 sequence (DNA): TGCGCCAGCAGCCAAGATTTTAGGGAATATGGCTACACCTTC.

The V and J genes are TRBV7-8 and TRBJ1-6; D remains ambiguous. Deletions cut 1 base from V and 4 bases from J, with 8 bases between. This CDR3 spans 15 amino acids. Germline CDR1 and CDR2: SGHVS and FQNEAQ. In DNA form, the CDR3 reads TGTGCCAGCAGCTTAGACCGAGCTTATAATTCACCCCTCCACTTT. Protein sequence: CASSLDRAYNSPLHF.

The chain uses TRBV2 and TRBJ2-7; 7 bases are a match to TRBD1. The CDR3 extends over 15 amino acids. CDR1 SNHLY and CDR2 FYNNEI come from the germline V gene. V was clipped by 2 bases and J by 0 bases; unmatched bases: 4. For the CDR3, the DNA is TGTGCCAGCAGTGAAAGCAGGGGGACCTCCTACGAGCAGTACTTC. It translates to CASSESRGTSYEQYF.

V and J are TRBV11-2 and TRBJ2-3, with D possibly being TRBD2 (6 bases). The CDR3 is 16 amino acids. Germline V CDR1 and CDR2: SGHAT, FQNNGV. Trimming took off 1 base at V and 0 bases at J, with 11 bases between the two ends. Here the CDR3 DNA reads TGTGCCAGCAGCTTAGTTGGGCTAGCGAGCACAGATACGCAGTATTTT. Encoded protein: CASSLVGLASTDTQYF.

This chain links TRBV6-5 with TRBJ1-6; tentatively, D is TRBD1 (6 bases). This CDR3 region has 13 residues. V dropped 10 bases and J dropped 8 bases, with 15 bases sitting between them. CDR1 is MNHEY, CDR2 SVGAGI, per germline. CDR3 in amino acids: CAIRGGPDSPLHF. In DNA form, the CDR3 reads TGTGCCATCCGGGGGGGCCCTGATTCACCCCTCCACTTT.

This clone appeared a single time. This sequence joins TRBV2 and TRBJ1-5, with D possibly being TRBD1 (5 bases). V lost 4 bases to trimming and J lost 1 base, with 11 bases between them. Germline-derived CDR1 and CDR2 are SNHLY and FYNNEI. The CDR3 contains 15 residues. The CDR3 spells CASSAQGVSNQPQHF. The CDR3 nucleotides are TGTGCCAGCAGTGCTCAGGGCGTGAGCAATCAGCCCCAGCATTTT.

Points on this clone: This is likely a read error, given that the CDR3 carries no conserved phenylalanine or tryptophan at its end. Because the CDR3's place on the DNA is in doubt, the DNA is left out and the CDR3 is given as listed by TCRdb. The V gene is TRBV5-3, the J gene TRBJ1-1; the table's D gene call, TRBD1, was not cross checked with the DNA. TRBV5-3 is annotated as an ORF whose role is uncertain. The CDR3 has 13 residues if both end residues are counted. The CDR3 sequence is CARSLEQGPDRVL.

The rearrangement joins TRBV6-6 to TRBJ1-2; D is uncertain. The V and J ends lost 2 bases and 1 base respectively, with 8 bases between them. Looked up from germline, CDR1 is MNHNY and CDR2 is SVGAGI (reference sequence). The CDR3 is 14 amino acids. CDR3 loop: CASSYDTYNYGYTF. The CDR3 nucleotides are TGTGCCAGCAGTTACGACACATATAACTATGGCTACACCTTC.

V is TRBV29-1 and J is TRBJ1-1; unclear D gene. Germline V gives CDR1 SQVTM, CDR2 ANQGSEA. CDR3 size: 13 residues. V lost 3 bases and J lost 5, with 13 bases in between. CDR3: CSVEAGLGTEAFF. CDR3 in DNA: TGCAGCGTTGAGGCCGGGCTGGGTACTGAAGCTTTCTTT.

This chain links TRBV5-6 with TRBJ1-1; D is ambiguous. This CDR3 comprises 13 residues. Trimming removed 2 bases at V and 2 bases at J, with 7 bases between. Germline CDR1 is SGHDT and CDR2 is YYEEEE. For the CDR3, the DNA is TGTGCCAGCAGCTTAGAGCGAAACACTGAAGCTTTCTTT. Translation gives CASSLERNTEAFF.